The 21 T cell receptor beta chains presented below share a single source sample, sequenced in a study of human thymus T cells. The data were produced by immunoSEQ multiplex PCR, yet TCRdb's version contains in-frame clones alone and is incomplete. Found here are approximately 71,000 clones, approximately 95% of them singletons; the top ten hold about 0.03%. Thymus was obtained from resections taken during corrective heart surgery. Sequencing was performed on thymus tissue. The receptors stem from a girl under three years old with a congenital heart defect but otherwise immunologically healthy.

This rearrangement joins TRBV27 to TRBJ2-2; TRBD1 matches 7 bases. The germline gives CDR1 MNHEY, CDR2 SMNVEV (reference sequence). After removal of 3 bases from V and 5 bases from J, the junction contained 12 bases not matched to a gene. CDR3 size: 17 residues. The CDR3 region is CASSFGERQGPTGELFF. The CDR3 nucleotides are TGTGCCAGCAGTTTTGGGGAAAGACAGGGCCCAACCGGGGAGCTGTTTTTT.

The chain combines TRBV7-9 with TRBJ2-3; tentative D call: TRBD2 (6 bases). V lost 3 bases and J 4 bases, leaving 20 bases between the germline ends. This CDR3 contains 17 residues. The germline gives CDR1 SEHNR, CDR2 FQNEAQ (reference sequence). The chain's CDR3 is CASSFSRRECRADTQYF. The CDR3 nucleotides read TGTGCCAGCAGCTTTAGTCGACGGGAGTGTCGGGCAGATACGCAGTATTTT.

The gene calls are TRBV28 and TRBJ1-2; 9 nucleotides agree with TRBD1. The CDR3 is 16 amino acids. Unmatched junction bases numbered 17, after V lost 5 bases and J lost 10 bases. Germline V gene sequence: CDR1 MDHEN, CDR2 SYDVKM. The CDR3 spells CASSVPGQGTMIDYTF. CDR3 nucleotides: TGTGCCAGCAGTGTCCCGGGACAGGGAACAATGATTGACTACACCTTC.

This clone was picked up one time. The chain recombines TRBV18 with TRBJ2-1; 7 bases are a match to TRBD2. The J segment lost 8 bases and the V segment lost 3 bases, leaving 10 bases of the junction unmatched. The V gene's germline CDR1 is KGHSH and CDR2 LQKENI. The CDR3 is 15 residues long. This chain's CDR3 is CASSPIVGRNDEQFF. The DNA of the CDR3 is TGTGCCAGCTCACCCATTGTCGGGAGGAACGATGAGCAGTTCTTC.

The chain links TRBV5-1 to TRBJ2-2, with 7 bases lining up with TRBD2. Germline CDR1 reads SGHRS; CDR2 reads YFSETQ. With 4 bases clipped from V and 4 bases from J, the junction kept 1 base outside the gene matches. This CDR3 comprises 13 residues. The DNA of the CDR3 is TGCGCCAGCAGCCGGACTAGCACCGGGGAGCTGTTTTTT. Protein product: CASSRTSTGELFF. Drawing the rest from reference TRBV5-1 and TRBJ2-2, the complete variable domain is KAGVTQTPRYLIKTRGQQVTLSCSPISGHRSVSWYQQTPGQGLQFLFEYFSETQRNKGNFPGRFSGRQFSNSRSEMNVSTLELGDSALYLCASSRTSTGELFFGEGSRLTVL.

This chain connects TRBV5-4 to TRBJ2-1, with TRBD2 identical over 7 bases. CDR3 length: 18 residues. Per germline, CDR1 SGHNT and CDR2 YYREEE (reference sequence). V was clipped by 0 bases and J by 3 bases; unmatched bases: 12. CDR3 sequence: CASSLGPAAGVYYNEQFF. The DNA for the CDR3 is TGTGCCAGCAGCTTGGGCCCGGCGGCGGGAGTATACTACAATGAGCAGTTCTTC.

This sequence joins TRBV21-1 and TRBJ1-2; the table calls TRBD1, which could not be checked here. TRBV21-1 is a documented pseudogene. The CDR3 covers 17 residues. The CDR3 is CASSKGQGATSNYGYTF. CDR3 coding DNA: TGTGCCAGCAGCAAAGGACAGGGGGCGACTTCTAACTATGGCTACACCTTC.

CDR3: CASSFRPTNEKLFF. In DNA, the CDR3 is TGTGCCAGCAGCTTCCGGCCGACTAATGAAAAACTGTTTTTT. The chain recombines TRBV7-6 with TRBJ1-4; no reliable D call. The germline V and J ends were trimmed by 3 bases and 2 bases, with 7 bases remaining between them. Germline loops: CDR1 SGHVS, CDR2 FNYEAQ. This CDR3 comprises 14 residues. Full variable domain (missing parts from reference TRBV7-6 and TRBJ1-4): GAGVSQSPRYKVTKRGQDVALRCDPISGHVSLYWYRQALGQGPEFLTYFNYEAQQDKSGLPNDRFSAERPEGSISTLTIQRTEQRDSAMYRCASSFRPTNEKLFFGSGTQLSVL.

The chain joins TRBV5-1 to TRBJ2-1; 7 positions match TRBD2. Germline values: CDR1 SGHRS, CDR2 YFSETQ. The CDR3 extends over 15 amino acids. V shed 3 bases and J 7 bases; nucleotides not matched to a gene: 10. CDR3 bases: TGCGCCAGCAGCTATGCGGCGCTAGCGGCTAATGAGCAGTTCTTC. It is translated as CASSYAALAANEQFF.

The chain employs TRBV6-6 and TRBJ2-3, with D perhaps matching TRBD2 (5 bases). Trimming took off 5 bases at V and 2 bases at J, with 11 bases between the two ends. This CDR3 is built from 14 residues. The germline V gene encodes CDR1 MNHNY and CDR2 SVGAGI (reference sequence). Here the CDR3 DNA reads TGTGCCAGCAGTCTCGAGCGGTACACAGATACGCAGTATTTT. Its translation is CASSLERYTDTQYF.

This sequence joins TRBV4-1 and TRBJ2-7; 7 bases align to TRBD2. CDR3 length: 15 residues. Germline CDR1 is MGHRA and CDR2 is YSYEKL. Germline trimming cut 0 bases from V and 3 bases from J; bases unmatched to any gene: 5. The CDR3 here is CASSQERESGYEQYF. The DNA of the CDR3 is TGCGCCAGCAGCCAAGAGCGGGAGTCGGGCTACGAGCAGTACTTC.

This clone was detected once. As DNA, the CDR3 is TGCGCCAGCAGCCCCAGGCCCATGAACACTGAAGCTTTCTTT. It specifies CASSPRPMNTEAFF. The V and J genes are TRBV4-3 and TRBJ1-1; D is ambiguous. V was pared by 4 bases and J by 0 bases, with 9 bases between. The germline V gene has CDR1 LGHNA and CDR2 YSLEER. The length of the CDR3 is 14 residues.

This chain links TRBV7-2 with TRBJ2-2, with 12 bases aligning to TRBD2. The length of the CDR3 is 17 residues. Germline CDR1 SGHTA, CDR2 FQGNSA. Unmatched junction bases numbered 6, after V lost 1 base and J lost 6 bases. The CDR3 protein is CASSLGLAGDGAGELFF. The DNA for the CDR3 is TGTGCCAGCAGCTTAGGACTAGCGGGAGATGGGGCCGGGGAGCTGTTTTTT.

The chain recombines TRBV14 with TRBJ1-1, with 7 bases lining up with TRBD1. Germline loops: CDR1 SGHDN, CDR2 FVKESK. V dropped 3 bases and J dropped 4; count of bases not matched to a gene: 11. CDR3 size: 16 residues. CDR3 region: CASSHQGRNRGTEAFF. The CDR3 nucleotides are TGTGCCAGCAGCCACCAGGGGAGAAACAGGGGCACTGAAGCTTTCTTT.

The CDR3 DNA reads TGTGCTAGTGCCGTAGGGGTTAGTAGGGACAGGTCGGTAAATGAGCAGTTCTTC. It specifies CASAVGVSRDRSVNEQFF. This chain uses TRBV12-5 with TRBJ2-1; 8 nucleotides align to TRBD1. The V gene's germline CDR1 is LGHNT and CDR2 FRNRAP. The CDR3 loop spans 18 amino acids. With 7 bases clipped from V and 7 bases from J, the junction kept 21 bases outside the gene matches. Supplemented by reference TRBV12-5 and TRBJ2-1, the full variable domain reads DARVTQTPRHKVTEMGQEVTMRCQPILGHNTVFWYRQTMMQGLELLAYFRNRAPLDDSGMPKDRFSAEMPDATLATLKIQPSEPRDSAVYFCASAVGVSRDRSVNEQFFGPGTRLTVL.

The chain couples TRBV9 to TRBJ2-1; D is perhaps TRBD2 (5 bases). CDR1 is SGDLS and CDR2 is YYNGEE in the germline V gene. V was cut by 0 bases and J by 10 bases, with 11 bases left in between. This CDR3 is built from 13 residues. CDR3 coding DNA: TGTGCCAGCAGCGTAGCGGGAAAGGACGAGCAGTTCTTC. Residues: CASSVAGKDEQFF.

This rearrangement joins TRBV7-2 to TRBJ2-7; 7 bases line up with TRBD1. Germline V gene data show CDR1 as SGHTA and CDR2 as FQGNSA. The trim removed 5 bases at V and 2 bases at J, leaving 12 bases unmatched. This CDR3 is 16 amino acids long. Here the CDR3 reads CASSPAENRGPYEQYF. The CDR3 coding sequence is TGTGCCAGCAGCCCCGCCGAAAACAGGGGCCCCTACGAGCAGTACTTC.

The chain couples TRBV6-1 to TRBJ2-1; the D gene is possibly TRBD2 (5 bases). The CDR3 runs 13 residues. CDR1 is MNHNS and CDR2 is SASEGT in the germline V gene. Between the trimmed V and J ends, which lost 11 bases and 3 bases, there was a span of 14 bases. The CDR3 is CALGEYFYNEQFF. DNA of the CDR3: TGTGCCCTCGGGGAATACTTCTACAATGAGCAGTTCTTC.

The chain links TRBV14 to TRBJ2-5; maybe TRBD1 (8 bases). Looked up from germline, CDR1 is SGHDN and CDR2 is FVKESK. Trimming took off 4 bases at V and 4 bases at J, with 25 bases between the two ends. The CDR3 consists of 18 residues. CDR3 DNA sequence: TGTGCCAGCAGCCCCCGGCGGGACAGGATCGAGCGGGGAGAGACCCAGTACTTC. It is translated as CASSPRRDRIERGETQYF.

V is TRBV7-8 and J is TRBJ2-7; D unresolved. The V gene's germline CDR1 is SGHVS and CDR2 FQNEAQ. Trimming left V 2 bases short and J 2 bases short, with 16 bases between. The CDR3 runs 16 residues. DNA for the CDR3: TGTGCCAGCAGCTTAACTTTACGTGGGGTTACCTACGAGCAGTACTTC. As protein: CASSLTLRGVTYEQYF.

This clone was observed once. The chain links TRBV19 to TRBJ2-7; D uncertain. The CDR3 is 15 residues long. CDR1 and CDR2 from the germline V gene are LNHDA and SQIVND (reference sequence). V lost 1 base to trimming and J lost 2 bases, with 12 bases between them. This CDR3 reads CASSIAANPAYEQYF. In nucleotides, the CDR3 is TGTGCCAGTAGTATAGCCGCCAACCCTGCCTACGAGCAGTACTTC.